Below, 31 T cell receptor beta chains from the same sample are listed, as sequenced in a study of a mutant IDH1 vaccine in newly diagnosed glioma listed by TCRdb under 2021. These receptors have no known antigen. The time point label, as the study defines it: week 11, during vaccination. A 20-mer mutant IDH1 peptide at 300 micrograms in Montanide made up each vaccine dose, which was injected subcutaneously together with topical imiquimod. The library was generated by the immunoSEQ multiplex PCR assay. The source is immuneACCESS, and TCRdb retained only in-frame sequences with V and J called. Part of the clones is not carried over; for the studies checked, unresolved V genes explain less than half of this, and the remainder is unexplained. The sample table lists around 130,000 clones, 80% of them with a count of one. Of the sample, around 5.5% is held by the ten largest clones. Sequencing was performed on PBMCs, taken from a glioma patient whose treatment included an IDH1 peptide vaccine. These receptor sequences come from a man aged 40-49 years with glioma.

CDR3 DNA: TGTGCCAGCAGTTATGGGGGCAACTACGAGCAGTACTTC. Translated: CASSYGGNYEQYF. The chain employs TRBV6-5 and TRBJ2-7; possibly TRBD1 for D (6 bases). This CDR3 spans 13 amino acids. Looked up from germline, CDR1 is MNHEY and CDR2 is SVGAGI. V was trimmed by 3 bases and J by 3 bases, leaving 9 bases between them.

V is TRBV4-3 and J is TRBJ1-1; D perhaps matches TRBD1 (6 bases). The CDR3 extends over 14 amino acids. V lost 2 bases, J lost 5 bases, and 12 bases lay in between. Germline loops: CDR1 LGHNA, CDR2 YSLEER. The CDR3 here is CASSQWRGETEAFF. The CDR3 coding sequence is TGCGCCAGCAGCCAATGGAGGGGGGAAACTGAAGCTTTCTTT.

J is TRBJ1-3 and V is TRBV7-2, with D possibly TRBD1 on 5 matching bases. CDR3 size: 16 residues. Per the germline V gene, CDR1 is SGHTA and CDR2 is FQGNSA. Trimming shortened V by 6 bases and J by 0 bases, and 15 bases separated the two germline ends. This CDR3 reads CASRSDSGSSGNTIYF. The CDR3 DNA is TGTGCCAGCAGATCGGACTCAGGGAGCTCTGGAAACACCATATATTTT.

The chain recombines TRBV19 with TRBJ1-1, with D maybe TRBD1 (5 bases). V lost 9 bases and J lost 7, with 9 bases in between. The CDR3 is 10 amino acids. Per germline, CDR1 LNHDA and CDR2 SQIVND (reference sequence). The CDR3 DNA reads as TGTGCCAGCGGGACCCTTGAAGCTTTCTTT. Its translation: CASGTLEAFF.

The CDR3 loop reads CASSFSRGPEAFF. In DNA, the CDR3 is TGTGCCAGCAGCTTCAGCAGGGGGCCTGAAGCTTTCTTT. V gene TRBV5-5 combines with J gene TRBJ1-1; 8 nucleotides match TRBD1. The germline gives CDR1 SGHKS, CDR2 YYEKEE (reference sequence). This CDR3 is 13 amino acids long. V lost 2 bases and J lost 6; bases outside the gene matches: 3. Complete variable domain (other parts from reference TRBV5-5 and TRBJ1-1): DAGVTQSPTHLIKTRGQQVTLRCSPISGHKSVSWYQQVLGQGPQFIFQYYEKEERGRGNFPDRFSARQFPNYSSELNVNALLLGDSALYLCASSFSRGPEAFFGQGTRLTVV.

The rearrangement uses TRBV18 and TRBJ1-1; D possibly corresponds to TRBD1 (5 bases). CDR1 is KGHSH and CDR2 is LQKENI in the germline V gene. The CDR3 has 15 amino acids. V was pared by 2 bases and J by 0 bases, with 10 bases between. Here the CDR3 reads CASSPYRDLNTEAFF. CDR3 nucleotide sequence: TGTGCCAGCTCACCATATCGGGACCTGAACACTGAAGCTTTCTTT.

This clone came up a few times. The rearrangement links TRBV18 to TRBJ1-1, with a possible D match to TRBD1 (5 bases). Germline V gene lookup returns CDR1 KGHSH and CDR2 LQKENI. Between the trimmed V and J ends, which lost 0 bases and 1 base, there was a span of 9 bases. The length of the CDR3 is 15 residues. DNA for the CDR3: TGTGCCAGCTCACCACCTAGGGGCAGGAACACTGAAGCTTTCTTT. It specifies CASSPPRGRNTEAFF.

This clone was seen once. The CDR3 is CASRVRGRNEQFF. CDR3 in DNA: TGTGCCAGCAGGGTCAGGGGGCGGAATGAGCAGTTCTTC. This chain connects TRBV6-5 to TRBJ2-1, with 8 nucleotides matching TRBD1. The CDR3 extends over 13 amino acids. Germline lookup yields CDR1 MNHEY and CDR2 SVGAGI. V shed 6 bases, J shed 7 bases, and the junction held 5 bases outside the gene matches.

This chain joins TRBV20-1 and TRBJ2-3, with no clear D. The germline CDR1 and CDR2 sequences are DFQATT and SNEGSKA (reference sequence). This CDR3 is 9 amino acids long. With 6 bases removed from V and 11 bases from J, the gap between germline ends came to 9 bases. The CDR3: CSAPPEQYF. CDR3 sequence (DNA): TGCAGTGCCCCCCCTGAGCAGTATTTT.

This clone was counted many times. V is TRBV5-1 and J is TRBJ1-6, with D possibly TRBD1 on 5 matching bases. Germline CDR1 reads SGHRS; CDR2 reads YFSETQ. The V gene lost 5 bases and the J gene lost 7 bases, with 13 bases spanning the gap. The CDR3 runs 14 residues. CDR3 DNA: TGCGCCAGCAGTCCGGGACTGACGAATTCACCCCTCCACTTT. It is translated as CASSPGLTNSPLHF.

The chain combines TRBV1 with TRBJ2-2; the table's D gene call, TRBD1, was not cross checked with the DNA. TRBV1 is labeled a pseudogene. The CDR3 contains 19 residues. The CDR3 reads CTSSHYPGTGAPNTGELFF. The CDR3 region has the DNA TGCACCAGCAGCCACTACCCGGGGACAGGGGCGCCGAACACCGGGGAGCTGTTTTTT.

This chain uses TRBV7-2 with TRBJ2-3; D may be TRBD2 (6 bases). Germline V gene sequence: CDR1 SGHTA, CDR2 FQGNSA. The CDR3 consists of 16 residues. The V and J ends lost 3 bases and 0 bases respectively, with 13 bases between them. CDR3 in DNA: TGTGCCAGCAGCTTTTCACGCGGGGCTAGCACAGATACGCAGTATTTT. Translating it yields CASSFSRGASTDTQYF. The full variable domain, in which reference TRBV7-2 and TRBJ2-3 provide the parts outside the CDR3, is GAGVSQSPSNKVTEKGKDVELRCDPISGHTALYWYRQSLGQGLEFLIYFQGNSAPDKSGLPSDRFSAERTGGSVSTLTIQRTQQEDSAVYLCASSFSRGASTDTQYFGPGTRLTVL.

This chain connects TRBV6-1 to TRBJ2-5; 7 nucleotides align to TRBD1. The V gene end was trimmed by 1 base and the J gene end by 7 bases; junction bases not matched to a gene: 12. The CDR3 consists of 16 residues. CDR1 MNHNS and CDR2 SASEGT come from the germline V gene. CDR3 residues: CASSEVGGPGAGTQYF. As DNA, the CDR3 is TGTGCCAGCAGTGAAGTAGGGGGCCCAGGGGCAGGGACCCAGTACTTC.

This CDR3 is CAWSVPGRRDEKLFF. CDR3 bases: TGTGCCTGGAGTGTACCCGGGAGAAGGGATGAAAAACTGTTTTTT. The chain employs TRBV30 and TRBJ1-4, with D unclear. V was trimmed by 0 bases and J by 6 bases, leaving 14 bases between them. The CDR3 sequence is 15 residues long. The germline CDR1 and CDR2 sequences are GTSNPN and SVGIG (reference sequence). Based on the CDR3 plus reference TRBV30 and TRBJ1-4, the full variable domain is SQTIHQWPATLVQPVGSPLSLECTVEGTSNPNLYWYRQAAGRGLQLLFYSVGIGQISSEVPQNLSASRPQDRQFILSSKKLLLSDSGFYLCAWSVPGRRDEKLFFGSGTQLSVL.

V gene TRBV5-6 combines with J gene TRBJ2-2; D possibly corresponds to TRBD1 (6 bases). The CDR3 spans 14 residues. Germline assignment: CDR1 SGHDT and CDR2 YYEEEE. Trimming removed 5 bases from V and 1 base from J, with 9 bases in between. The CDR3 sequence is CASSWGQNTGELFF. CDR3 DNA sequence: TGTGCCAGCAGTTGGGGACAGAACACCGGGGAGCTGTTTTTT.

V is TRBV18 and J is TRBJ2-1; D gene unclear. With 4 bases removed from V and 9 bases from J, the gap between germline ends came to 10 bases. The germline CDR1 and CDR2 sequences are KGHSH and LQKENI. This CDR3 is 12 amino acids long. The CDR3 DNA sequence: TGTGCCAGCTCACTCTTCACTGGTGAGCAGTTCTTC. This sequence encodes CASSLFTGEQFF.

The chain recombines TRBV7-2 with TRBJ2-7; 7 nucleotides match TRBD1. This CDR3 spans 15 amino acids. Germline lookup yields CDR1 SGHTA and CDR2 FQGNSA. J gave up 1 base and V 5 bases, and 8 bases lay outside the gene matches. CDR3 in amino acids: CASSPGTEISYEQYF. Written as DNA, the CDR3 is TGTGCCAGCAGCCCGGGGACAGAAATATCCTACGAGCAGTACTTC. Looking up the rest from reference TRBV7-2 and TRBJ2-7 gives the full variable domain: GAGVSQSPSNKVTEKGKDVELRCDPISGHTALYWYRQSLGQGLEFLIYFQGNSAPDKSGLPSDRFSAERTGGSVSTLTIQRTQQEDSAVYLCASSPGTEISYEQYFGPGTRLTVT.

The V call is TRBV5-6, the J call TRBJ1-4; D may be TRBD1 (6 bases). The V and J ends lost 0 bases and 7 bases respectively, with 13 bases between them. The CDR3 is 15 amino acids. The germline gives CDR1 SGHDT, CDR2 YYEEEE. The CDR3 DNA reads as TGTGCCAGCAGCTTGGATAGGGGGTTGACTGAAAAACTGTTTTTT. As protein: CASSLDRGLTEKLFF.

The V and J genes are TRBV10-3 and TRBJ2-2; TRBD2 aligns across 13 bases. With 4 bases clipped from V and 4 bases from J, the junction kept 9 bases outside the gene matches. This CDR3 has 18 amino acids. CDR1 and CDR2 (germline): ENHRY, SYGVKD. Here the CDR3 DNA reads TGTGCCATCAGTGGCTCAACTAGCGGGGGGGCCGTCACCGGGGAGCTGTTTTTT. Its protein product is CAISGSTSGGAVTGELFF.

The chain joins TRBV5-1 to TRBJ1-2; TRBD1 aligns across 8 bases. The CDR3 contains 15 residues. The ends lost 4 bases at V and 4 bases at J; junction bases unmatched: 9. Germline CDR1 SGHRS, CDR2 YFSETQ. The CDR3 is CASSATRDRSYGYTF. CDR3 coding DNA: TGCGCCAGCAGCGCGACCAGGGACAGGAGCTATGGCTACACCTTC. Supplemented by reference TRBV5-1 and TRBJ1-2, the full variable domain reads KAGVTQTPRYLIKTRGQQVTLSCSPISGHRSVSWYQQTPGQGLQFLFEYFSETQRNKGNFPGRFSGRQFSNSRSEMNVSTLELGDSALYLCASSATRDRSYGYTFGSGTRLTVV.

The chain joins TRBV5-1 to TRBJ1-4; no reliable D call. The CDR3 has 14 residues. CDR1 and CDR2 from the germline V gene are SGHRS and YFSETQ. The V gene lost 0 bases and the J gene lost 8 bases, with 11 bases spanning the gap. The CDR3 coding sequence is TGCGCCAGCAGCTTGGTAGGCCTAGGGGAAAAACTGTTTTTT. Translated, it gives CASSLVGLGEKLFF.

The chain uses TRBV28 and TRBJ2-7, with D tentatively TRBD2 (6 bases). There are 14 residues in the CDR3. The ends were cut back, 10 bases at V and 0 bases at J, with 16 bases in the middle. Germline lookup yields CDR1 MDHEN and CDR2 SYDVKM. CDR3 region: CATITSRTSYEQYF. For the CDR3, the DNA is TGTGCCACCATTACTAGCCGGACCTCCTACGAGCAGTACTTC.

This clone was seen more than once but under ten times. This sequence joins TRBV25-1 and TRBJ2-2, with 7 bases fitting TRBD1. V was clipped by 4 bases and J by 5 bases; unmatched bases: 4. This CDR3 has 14 residues. Germline V gene lookup returns CDR1 MGHDK and CDR2 SYGVNS. This CDR3 reads CASSAPGGTGELFF. In DNA form, the CDR3 reads TGTGCCAGCAGTGCCCCAGGGGGAACCGGGGAGCTGTTTTTT.

The chain links TRBV28 to TRBJ1-5; TRBD1 might be the D (5 bases). The CDR3 runs to 17 residues. V was shortened by 7 bases and J by 4 bases, with 23 bases between the two germline ends. Per the germline V gene, CDR1 is MDHEN and CDR2 is SYDVKM. The CDR3 nucleotides read TGTGCCAGCACTCTGAGGGTATGGGGCAGGGCAAATCAGCCCCAGCATTTT. This sequence encodes CASTLRVWGRANQPQHF.

This chain uses TRBV30 with TRBJ2-3; 8 nucleotides align to TRBD2. V was clipped by 4 bases and J by 3 bases; unmatched bases: 12. Looked up from germline, CDR1 is GTSNPN and CDR2 is SVGIG (reference sequence). The CDR3 is 16 residues long. CDR3 region: CAWTGVGSGRTDTQYF. The CDR3 nucleotides read TGTGCCTGGACCGGGGTAGGAAGCGGGAGAACAGATACGCAGTATTTT.

This clone appeared many times. The chain couples TRBV10-3 to TRBJ1-4; TRBD1 might be the D (5 bases). Trimming removed 4 bases from V and 8 bases from J, with 14 bases in between. CDR3 length equals 14 residues. The germline gives CDR1 ENHRY, CDR2 SYGVKD. CDR3 bases: TGTGCCATCAGTGGTGCAGGCCGGGGGGAAAAACTGTTTTTT. The encoded protein is CAISGAGRGEKLFF.

This chain links TRBV7-4 with TRBJ2-7; D uncertain. Germline CDR1 SGHVT, CDR2 SQSDAQ. The CDR3 totals 15 residues. V gave up 0 bases and J gave up 3 bases, with 12 bases separating them. The CDR3 sequence: CASSLAFGRYYEQYF. The CDR3 DNA sequence: TGTGCCAGCAGCTTAGCGTTCGGCAGGTACTACGAGCAGTACTTC.

This sequence joins TRBV19 and TRBJ2-6; maybe TRBD1 (6 bases). The CDR3 runs to 16 residues. V lost 6 bases, J lost 4 bases, and 16 bases lay in between. The germline CDR1 and CDR2 sequences are LNHDA and SQIVND (reference sequence). CDR3: CASRTPRGNGANVLTF. Here the CDR3 DNA reads TGTGCCAGTAGAACCCCTAGGGGGAACGGGGCCAACGTCCTGACTTTC.

The genes are TRBV27 and TRBJ1-4, with 8 nucleotides matching TRBD1. CDR1 and CDR2 (germline): MNHEY, SMNVEV (reference sequence). Trimming cost V 3 bases and J 2 bases; bases outside gene matches: 11. The CDR3 spans 18 residues. The CDR3 loop reads CASSFHPDRVQTNEKLFF. CDR3 sequence (DNA): TGTGCCAGCAGTTTCCACCCGGACAGGGTTCAGACTAATGAAAAACTGTTTTTT.

This clone was picked up a small number of times. The J gene is TRBJ2-5, the V gene TRBV6-5, with 8 bases aligning to TRBD2. With 5 bases clipped from V and 2 bases from J, the junction kept 7 bases outside the gene matches. This CDR3 contains 15 residues. Germline CDR1 reads MNHEY; CDR2 reads SVGAGI. For the CDR3, the DNA is TGTGCCAGCAGTAGTACTAGCGGAGTACAAGAGACCCAGTACTTC. Translated, it gives CASSSTSGVQETQYF.

CDR3 nucleotide sequence: TGTGCCAGCAGTGATTATCTCCAAGAGGCCTACGAGCAGTACTTC. Its translation: CASSDYLQEAYEQYF. The rearrangement links TRBV6-1 to TRBJ2-7; unclear D gene. Looked up from germline, CDR1 is MNHNS and CDR2 is SASEGT. The germline V and J ends were trimmed by 3 bases and 2 bases, with 14 bases remaining between them. This CDR3 region has 15 residues.